This T cell receptor (beta chain) was identified in a study of blood T cell repertoires in COVID-19. Study-wide background: There were acute and convalescent COVID-19 samples, and they came from the United States, Italy and Spain. T cells, B-cell-depleted T cells, or PBMCs provided the cDNA or gDNA that served as material.

This clone appeared a single time. This table comes from immunoSEQ multiplex PCR, and its TCRdb copy is limited to in-frame clones, with some not included. The repertoire includes around 26,000 clones, approximately 80% of them detected once, and about 1.8% sits in the top ten. Germline assignment: CDR1 SGHRS and CDR2 YFSETQ. The CDR3 sequence is 15 residues long. V lost 0 bases, J lost 0 bases, and 7 bases lay in between. The receptor was isolated from a man at least 80 years old with active or convalescent COVID-19. J is TRBJ2-1 and V is TRBV5-1; D not certain. The source material was peripheral blood. DNA of the CDR3: TGCGCCAGCAGCTTGGCAACCTACTCCTACAATGAGCAGTTCTTC. This sequence encodes CASSLATYSYNEQFF. The entire variable domain, with the rest obtained from reference TRBV5-1 and TRBJ2-1, is as follows: KAGVTQTPRYLIKTRGQQVTLSCSPISGHRSVSWYQQTPGQGLQFLFEYFSETQRNKGNFPGRFSGRQFSNSRSEMNVSTLELGDSALYLCASSLATYSYNEQFFGPGTRLTVL.